This is a list of T cell receptor beta chains from one sample in a study of blood T cells in healthy people across ages. TCRdb re-called the 5' RACE reads through MiXCR, storing one row per CDR3 protein. The sample has about 760,000 distinct CDR3 sequences, 56% seen once; the top ten hold under 30%. The sample consisted of blood. Source of these receptors: a middle-aged man in good health. The CDR3 runs from the conserved cysteine through the conserved F or W.

>TRBV11-3|16
CASSLDLSPPYNEQFF
>TRBV7-9|19
CASSRQRTSGSWGYNEQFF
>TRBV12-3/TRBV12-4|19
CASSPGLAGVTTYGDEQFF
>TRBV12-3/TRBV12-4|18
CASSLRGQQYSGANVLTF
>TRBV11-3|11
CASSSVLMQFF
>TRBV9|14
CASTRQAGDGEAFF
>TRBV29-1|14
CSVGLGGQVGGYTF
>TRBV4-3|14
CASSQDRTDEKLFF
>TRBV4-1|15
CASSQDASYQKGYTF
>TRBV10-3|14
CAISGPSNTGELFF
>TRBV5-6|17
CASSLAAGRAGANVLTF
>TRBV29-1|11
CSVLTGVEQYF
>TRBV29-1|13
CSVGPTGSDEQYF
>TRBV7-2|17
CASSFLPGLAGGNEQFF
>TRBV20-1|12
CSAREGPSEAYF
>TRBV7-2|13
CASSGTSQGAQYF
>TRBV4-3|18
CASSQDAGATDRTDTQYF
>TRBV12-3/TRBV12-4|13
CASSFRGHQPQHF
>TRBV19|12
CATGQAKNIQYF
>TRBV29-1|12
CSTMIGQETQYF
>TRBV12-3/TRBV12-4|15
CASSPRQGRAGELFF
>TRBV20-1|11
CSARDTGAAFF
>TRBV28|14
CATSQGTESYEQYF
>TRBV27|11
CASTQGETQYF
>TRBV7-2|16
CACSSRGGLMNTEAFF
>TRBV12-3/TRBV12-4|13
CASSRTGYNEQYF
>TRBV5-1|15
CASSLAWTGSGELFF
>TRBV9|18
CASSVDPGDRTTNEKLFF
>TRBV19|13
CASSWGAYNEQFF
>TRBV20-1|15
CSARVTGGGNYGYTF
>TRBV27|13
CAVGQGAGTEAFF